The 6 T cell receptor beta chains presented below share a single source sample, sequenced in a study of CD8+CD57+ T cells in acquired aplastic anemia. Profiling that covered TCR beta VDJ and CDR3 relied on genomic DNA as its template. TCRdb processed the reads anew with MiXCR; each CDR3 protein has one entry. The sample lists roughly 180,000 distinct CDR3 sequences; 64% were seen once. Sequencing was carried out using sorted CD4+, CD8+, or CD8+CD57+ T cells (not recorded which) from PBMCs. The receptors come from a human donor with severe aplastic anemia or a healthy control (not recorded which).

The rearrangement joins TRBV2 to TRBJ1-5; no clear D gene. Germline CDR1 reads SNHLY; CDR2 reads FYNNEI. This CDR3 comprises 13 residues. The germline V and J ends were trimmed by 2 bases and 4 bases, with 6 bases remaining between them. As DNA, the CDR3 is TGTGCCAGCAGTGAAAAGTCTAATCAGCCCCAGCATTTT. It translates to CASSEKSNQPQHF.

This clonotype occurred once. The V call is TRBV25-1, the J call TRBJ2-1, with 9 bases fitting TRBD1. With 5 bases clipped from V and 5 bases from J, the junction kept 16 bases outside the gene matches. Germline V gene data show CDR1 as MGHDK and CDR2 as SYGVNS. The CDR3 loop spans 18 amino acids. The CDR3, as DNA: TGTGCCAGCAGTTTAAATACGATAGGGACAGGGAACGACAATGAGCAGTTCTTC. Translating it yields CASSLNTIGTGNDNEQFF.

The chain has TRBV5-4 and TRBJ2-1; TRBD1 or TRBD2 may be the D gene (5 bases each). CDR1 and CDR2 (germline): SGHNT, YYREEE (reference sequence). The germline V and J ends were trimmed by 6 bases and 1 base, with 23 bases remaining between them. The CDR3 spans 18 residues. CDR3 nucleotide sequence: TGTGCCAGCACCCCGTTGGGGGAAGCGGTAAAGTCCTACAATGAGCAGTTCTTC. Its protein is CASTPLGEAVKSYNEQFF.

The chain combines TRBV2 with TRBJ1-5, with D unresolved. Germline CDR1 SNHLY, CDR2 FYNNEI. Trimming pared 2 bases from V and 9 bases from J, leaving 14 bases between. This CDR3 has 14 amino acids. The CDR3: CASSEWAKATPQHF. As DNA, the CDR3 is TGTGCCAGCAGTGAATGGGCCAAAGCGACGCCCCAGCATTTT.

The chain has TRBV15 and TRBJ2-1; 10 bases map to TRBD1. The CDR3 spans 16 residues. The V segment lost 1 base and the J segment 9 bases; nucleotides outside the gene matches: 9. Germline V gene lookup returns CDR1 LNHNV and CDR2 YYDKDF (reference sequence). The CDR3: CATSRVGQGVRIEQFF. CDR3 coding DNA: TGTGCCACCAGCAGAGTAGGACAGGGGGTCCGTATTGAGCAGTTCTTC.

The CDR3 protein is CASSLYSSGMLEETQYF. As DNA, the CDR3 is TGTGCCAGCAGCTTATACTCAAGCGGGATGTTGGAAGAGACCCAGTACTTC. This chain joins TRBV7-3 and TRBJ2-5; 7 nucleotides match TRBD2. V was pared by 2 bases and J by 3 bases, with 12 bases of the junction left unmatched. The CDR3 runs to 17 residues. CDR1 is SGHTA and CDR2 is FQGTGA in the germline V gene.